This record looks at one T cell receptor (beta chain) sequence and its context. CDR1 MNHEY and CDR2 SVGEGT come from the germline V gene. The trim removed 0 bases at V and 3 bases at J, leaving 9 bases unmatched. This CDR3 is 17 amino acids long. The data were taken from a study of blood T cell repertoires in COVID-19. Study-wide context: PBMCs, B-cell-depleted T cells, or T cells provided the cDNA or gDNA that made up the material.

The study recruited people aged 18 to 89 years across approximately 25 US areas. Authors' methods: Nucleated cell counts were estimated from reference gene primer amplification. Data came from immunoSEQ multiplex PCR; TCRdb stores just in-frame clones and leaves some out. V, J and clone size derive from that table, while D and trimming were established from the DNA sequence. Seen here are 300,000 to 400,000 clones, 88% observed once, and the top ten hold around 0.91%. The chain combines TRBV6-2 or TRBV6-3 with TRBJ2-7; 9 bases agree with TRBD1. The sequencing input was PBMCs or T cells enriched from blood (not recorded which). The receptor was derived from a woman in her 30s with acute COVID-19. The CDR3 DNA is TGTGCCAGCAGTTACTCGGCGGGGACAGGGAACTTCTACGAGCAGTACTTC. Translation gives CASSYSAGTGNFYEQYF.